These 28 T cell receptor beta chains were all obtained from the same sample, sequenced in a study of T cells in Graves' hyperthyroidism and ophthalmopathy. TCR beta CDR3 regions were amplified from RNA. A first-round RT-PCR of the TCR CDR3 used the HTBI primer set. TCRdb used MiXCR to reprocess the multiplex PCR reads, holding one entry per CDR3 protein. This table has hundreds of thousands of distinct CDR3 sequences, about 15% appearing once. Sequencing was performed on blood. Source of these receptors: a middle-aged woman with Graves' ophthalmopathy.

The CDR3 DNA sequence: TGTGCCAGCAGCCGGTCGGTTTACGAGCAGTACTTC. It specifies CASSRSVYEQYF. This rearrangement joins TRBV14 to TRBJ2-7; D ambiguous. The V and J ends lost 4 bases and 4 bases respectively, with 8 bases between them. Germline V lookup: CDR1 SGHDN, CDR2 FVKESK. The CDR3 has 12 residues.

This clonotype was seen many times. The J gene is TRBJ2-5, the V gene TRBV27; D not resolved. Germline V gene sequence: CDR1 MNHEY, CDR2 SMNVEV (reference sequence). The CDR3 is 15 amino acids. Trimming removed 4 bases from V and 0 bases from J, with 12 bases in between. DNA for the CDR3: TGTGCCAGCAGTTCATCAATAAATAACCAAGAGACCCAGTACTTC. Residues: CASSSSINNQETQYF.

This clonotype was picked up many times. The chain couples TRBV27 to TRBJ1-2; TRBD1 agrees at 8 bases. The trim removed 5 bases at V and 5 bases at J, leaving 7 bases unmatched. Germline V lookup: CDR1 MNHEY, CDR2 SMNVEV (reference sequence). CDR3 length: 14 residues. In DNA form, the CDR3 reads TGTGCCAGCAGTCCAGGGACAGGCGCGTATGGCTACACCTTC. Its translation is CASSPGTGAYGYTF.

In its sample, this clonotype was seen a few times. The chain carries TRBV3-1 and TRBJ2-5; 11 bases agree with TRBD2. The V gene's germline CDR1 is LGHDT and CDR2 YNNKEL (reference sequence). The CDR3 covers 17 residues. The V gene end was trimmed by 4 bases and the J gene end by 5 bases; junction bases not matched to a gene: 12. CDR3: CASSLHSGRALKETQYF. DNA of the CDR3: TGTGCCAGCAGCCTTCATAGCGGGAGGGCCTTGAAGGAGACCCAGTACTTC.

The chain employs TRBV28 and TRBJ1-1; TRBD1 might be the D (5 bases). V dropped 10 bases and J dropped 1 base, with 16 bases sitting between them. CDR1 and CDR2 from the germline V gene are MDHEN and SYDVKM. This CDR3 region has 14 residues. The chain's CDR3 is CATKKWDGNTEAFF. CDR3 coding DNA: TGTGCCACCAAAAAGTGGGACGGGAACACTGAAGCTTTCTTT.

This clonotype was seen more than once but under ten times. A read error may produce the germline difference seen at one junction end. The chain employs TRBV28 and TRBJ2-2; 7 bases match TRBD2. Germline CDR1 is MDHEN and CDR2 is SYDVKM. This CDR3 spans 15 amino acids. CDR3 nucleotide sequence: TGTGCCGGCAGTTGGGACGCGGGAGCCCCCGGGGAGCTGTTTTTT. It codes for CAGSWDAGAPGELFF.

This clonotype has a count of ten or more. The chain carries TRBV7-9 and TRBJ1-1; 7 bases are a match to TRBD1. V dropped 4 bases and J dropped 4; count of bases not matched to a gene: 3. CDR1 and CDR2 from the germline V gene are SEHNR and FQNEAQ (reference sequence). The CDR3 is 13 residues long. In DNA, the CDR3 is TGTGCCAGCAGCTCACAGGGGCCCACTGAAGCTTTCTTT. Its protein product is CASSSQGPTEAFF.

This clonotype was seen repeatedly, ten times or more. This chain links TRBV20-1 with TRBJ1-3; no reliable D call. Trimming pared 7 bases from V and 0 bases from J, leaving 10 bases between. The CDR3 totals 13 residues. Germline V gene data show CDR1 as DFQATT and CDR2 as SNEGSKA (reference sequence). CDR3: CSVRAYSGNTIYF. The DNA of the CDR3 is TGCAGTGTAAGGGCCTACTCTGGAAACACCATATATTTT.

This clonotype was seen at least ten times. The J gene is TRBJ2-5, the V gene TRBV10-3, with TRBD1 identical over 8 bases. Trimming removed 6 bases from V and 6 bases from J; junction bases left unmatched: 3. The germline CDR1 and CDR2 sequences are ENHRY and SYGVKD. This CDR3 has 12 amino acids. CDR3 residues: CAIRTGAQTQYF. The CDR3 DNA follows: TGTGCCATCAGGACAGGGGCACAGACCCAGTACTTC.

The chain is built from TRBV20-1 and TRBJ2-2, with TRBD2 identical over 10 bases. The CDR3 totals 15 residues. Trimming cost V 4 bases and J 3 bases; bases outside gene matches: 5. CDR1 DFQATT and CDR2 SNEGSKA come from the germline V gene (reference sequence). CDR3 protein: CSATSGSWDTGELFF. Written as DNA, the CDR3 is TGCAGTGCTACTAGCGGGAGCTGGGACACCGGGGAGCTGTTTTTT.

There are many counts of this clonotype. The chain employs TRBV29-1 and TRBJ1-1; D remains ambiguous. The germline V gene has CDR1 SQVTM and CDR2 ANQGSEA. This CDR3 comprises 11 residues. V lost 4 bases and J lost 1, with 4 bases in between. The CDR3 loop reads CSVAENTEAFF. The CDR3 DNA sequence: TGCAGCGTTGCTGAGAACACTGAAGCTTTCTTT.

Many counts were recorded for this clonotype. The CDR3 DNA follows: TGTGCCAGCAGCCGAGGGTTACAGCAAGAGACCCAGTACTTC. This translates into CASSRGLQQETQYF. The V gene is TRBV5-6, the J gene TRBJ2-5, with D perhaps TRBD2 (5 bases). Germline V lookup: CDR1 SGHDT, CDR2 YYEEEE. V lost 4 bases to trimming and J lost 2 bases, with 12 bases between them. The CDR3 is 14 residues long. The full variable domain, its missing parts supplied by reference TRBV5-6 and TRBJ2-5, is DAGVTQSPTHLIKTRGQQVTLRCSPKSGHDTVSWYQQALGQGPQFIFQYYEEEERQRGNFPDRFSGHQFPNYSSELNVNALLLGDSALYLCASSRGLQQETQYFGPGTRLLVL.

This clonotype was picked up many times. The chain recombines TRBV6-8 with TRBJ2-7, with a tentative D call TRBD1 (5 bases). V was clipped by 5 bases and J by 3 bases, with 20 bases between them. The CDR3 extends over 16 amino acids. Germline CDR1 and CDR2: MNHGY and SAAAGT. CDR3 residues: CASSTAAGKSSYEQYF. The CDR3 region has the DNA TGTGCCAGCAGTACCGCGGCAGGGAAAAGTAGCTACGAGCAGTACTTC.

This clonotype has more than one count but fewer than ten. The rearrangement uses TRBV19 and TRBJ2-4; D possibly uses TRBD1 or TRBD2 (6 bases each). The V end was cut by 7 bases, the J end by 8 bases, with 18 bases between. The CDR3 runs to 14 residues. Germline assignment: CDR1 LNHDA and CDR2 SQIVND (reference sequence). CDR3 protein: CASNGGQGRDIQYF. CDR3 in DNA: TGTGCCAGTAATGGGGGGCAGGGTAGGGACATTCAGTACTTC. Full variable domain (outside the CDR3, taken from reference TRBV19 and TRBJ2-4): DGGITQSPKYLFRKEGQNVTLSCEQNLNHDAMYWYRQDPGQGLRLIYYSQIVNDFQKGDIAEGYSVSREKKESFPLTVTSAQKNPTAFYLCASNGGQGRDIQYFGAGTRLSVL.

This clonotype was observed many times. The genes are TRBV4-1 and TRBJ1-2; 11 nucleotides align to TRBD1. Germline values: CDR1 MGHRA, CDR2 YSYEKL. The CDR3 totals 15 residues. V shed 3 bases, J shed 4 bases, and the junction held 4 bases outside the gene matches. CDR3 nucleotide sequence: TGCGCCAGCAGCCAGTGGACAGGGGGCATCTATGGCTACACCTTC. Amino acids: CASSQWTGGIYGYTF.

This clonotype was detected many times. The chain employs TRBV11-2 and TRBJ2-7; D call uncertain. Trimming cost V 0 bases and J 7 bases, with 10 bases left between them. The CDR3 spans 13 residues. The germline V gene encodes CDR1 SGHAT and CDR2 FQNNGV. CDR3 protein: CASSLDLGSEQYF. The DNA for the CDR3 is TGTGCCAGCAGCTTAGATCTAGGGTCTGAGCAGTACTTC. Full variable domain (outside the CDR3, taken from reference TRBV11-2 and TRBJ2-7): EAGVAQSPRYKIIEKRQSVAFWCNPISGHATLYWYQQILGQGPKLLIQFQNNGVVDDSQLPKDRFSAERLKGVDSTLKIQPAKLEDSAVYLCASSLDLGSEQYFGPGTRLTVT.

This clonotype was detected ten times or more. The rearrangement uses TRBV15 and TRBJ2-2; D may be TRBD1 (6 bases). In germline, CDR1 is LNHNV, CDR2 YYDKDF (reference sequence). The germline V and J ends were trimmed by 8 bases and 3 bases, with 13 bases remaining between them. This CDR3 spans 14 amino acids. The CDR3 spells CATGRDTYTGELFF. The CDR3 coding sequence is TGTGCCACCGGCCGGGACACTTACACCGGGGAGCTGTTTTTT.

This clonotype has at least ten counts. The V call is TRBV6-5, the J call TRBJ2-4; 9 bases line up with TRBD2. The V segment lost 5 bases and the J segment 6 bases; nucleotides outside the gene matches: 5. The CDR3 covers 14 residues. Germline loops: CDR1 MNHEY, CDR2 SVGAGI. This CDR3 reads CASSPSGRINIQYF. The CDR3, as DNA: TGTGCCAGCAGTCCCAGCGGGAGGATAAACATTCAGTACTTC.

This clonotype was seen repeatedly, ten times or more. The J gene is TRBJ2-5, the V gene TRBV9; tentative D call: TRBD2 (5 bases). Germline V gene sequence: CDR1 SGDLS, CDR2 YYNGEE. V lost 3 bases, J lost 5 bases, and 23 bases lay in between. The CDR3 contains 17 residues. CDR3 sequence reads: CASSGGLRDGLPETQYF. CDR3 sequence (DNA): TGTGCCAGCAGCGGTGGCCTCCGGGATGGCCTCCCGGAGACCCAGTACTTC.

The chain employs TRBV20-1 and TRBJ2-7; TRBD1 aligns across 7 bases. Per the germline V gene, CDR1 is DFQATT and CDR2 is SNEGSKA (reference sequence). The CDR3 length is 13 residues. Trimming cost V 6 bases and J 6 bases; bases outside gene matches: 11. The chain's CDR3 is CSAGEGQVGEQYF. The CDR3 bases are TGCAGTGCCGGGGAAGGACAGGTGGGCGAGCAGTACTTC.

CDR3 sequence reads: CASSQDGTGLRVHWGYTF. Written as DNA, the CDR3 is TGTGCCAGCAGCCAAGACGGCACGGGTTTAAGGGTCCATTGGGGCTACACCTTC. This chain links TRBV14 with TRBJ1-2; D not resolved. Germline loops: CDR1 SGHDN, CDR2 FVKESK. V lost 0 bases and J lost 8, with 25 bases in between. The CDR3 runs to 18 residues.

The genes are TRBV4-2 and TRBJ1-3; D unclear. Germline loops: CDR1 LGHNA, CDR2 YNFKEQ. The CDR3 covers 17 residues. Trimming took off 0 bases at V and 1 base at J, with 13 bases between the two ends. The CDR3 sequence is CASSQEGGRASGNTIYF. As DNA, the CDR3 is TGTGCCAGCAGCCAAGAGGGAGGGCGAGCATCTGGAAACACCATATATTTT.

This clonotype was detected ten times or more. The chain carries TRBV20-1 and TRBJ2-7; D is undetermined. The CDR3 sequence is 15 residues long. Germline CDR1 reads DFQATT; CDR2 reads SNEGSKA (reference sequence). Trimming removed 6 bases at V and 0 bases at J, with 18 bases between. CDR3 coding DNA: TGCAGTGCAGATCCGGCTAGTCAGAGCTCCTACGAGCAGTACTTC. It codes for CSADPASQSSYEQYF.

This clonotype was seen repeatedly, ten times or more. Here the CDR3 DNA reads TGTGCCACCAGCAGAGATCGGGCAGTGGCAGTTGGTGGCTACACCTTC. It encodes CATSRDRAVAVGGYTF. V is TRBV15 and J is TRBJ1-2, with D unclear. Per germline, CDR1 LNHNV and CDR2 YYDKDF (reference sequence). This CDR3 comprises 16 residues. Trimming removed 0 bases at V and 7 bases at J, with 18 bases between.

This clonotype was seen repeatedly, ten times or more. The gene calls are TRBV6-5 and TRBJ1-5; D unresolved. V lost 2 bases, J lost 0 bases, and 14 bases lay in between. Germline-derived CDR1 and CDR2 are MNHEY and SVGAGI. The CDR3 spans 17 residues. CDR3: CASSYTKRALSNQPQHF. Written as DNA, the CDR3 is TGTGCCAGCAGTTACACAAAAAGGGCTCTTAGCAATCAGCCCCAGCATTTT.

This clonotype was recorded many times. The chain employs TRBV28 and TRBJ2-7; 7 nucleotides align to TRBD2. The germline V gene has CDR1 MDHEN and CDR2 SYDVKM. The CDR3 is 13 amino acids. V lost 10 bases, J lost 6 bases, and 12 bases stayed unmatched. The CDR3 region is CAIASGEKLEQYF. The CDR3 bases are TGTGCCATTGCTAGCGGAGAAAAGCTCGAGCAGTACTTC.

The genes are TRBV6-1 and TRBJ1-5; D not certain. Trimming took 1 base from V and 1 from J, leaving 8 bases between them. Looked up from germline, CDR1 is MNHNS and CDR2 is SASEGT. This CDR3 is 15 amino acids long. This CDR3 is CASSEETGSNQPQHF. In DNA, the CDR3 is TGTGCCAGCAGTGAAGAGACGGGAAGCAATCAGCCCCAGCATTTT.

This clonotype has a handful of counts. The rearrangement uses TRBV20-1 and TRBJ1-1; TRBD1 matches 7 bases. J lost 6 bases, V lost 0 bases, and 4 bases had no gene match. CDR1 DFQATT and CDR2 SNEGSKA come from the germline V gene (reference sequence). CDR3 length: 13 amino acids. The CDR3 DNA is TGCAGTGCTAGAGAGGAGGGGGCGGCTGAAGCTTTCTTT. Amino acids: CSAREEGAAEAFF.